The clone carrying this TCR beta chain showed up just a few times. The antigen is unknown. The sample originates from a study of early T cells in non-severe SARS-CoV-2 infection. Trimming removed 1 base from V and 4 bases from J; junction bases left unmatched: 10. The CDR3 extends over 16 amino acids. CDR1 and CDR2 from the germline V gene are SGHTA and FQGNSA. General study points: In VDJdb matching, anti-spike CD8 responses were favored while private and CD4 specificities went missing.

Individual cDNA molecules each received unique molecular identifiers attached to them. TCRdb re-called the 5' RACE reads through MiXCR, storing one row per CDR3 protein. The sample has approximately 58,000 distinct CDR3 sequences; about 12% are singletons. V gene TRBV7-2 combines with J gene TRBJ2-7, with TRBD2 matching over 7 bases. The TCR originated in an adult who was a healthcare worker with PCR-confirmed SARS-CoV-2 infection or an uninfected control (not recorded which). This material consisted of whole blood, taken at baseline. The CDR3 sequence is CASSLGLAASIYEQYF. The CDR3 bases are TGTGCCAGCAGCTTAGGCCTAGCGGCGAGCATATACGAGCAGTACTTC.